The TCR beta chain described here comes from a study of graft-versus-host responses after intestinal transplantation. Overall study: Grafts that recipients had were multivisceral, liver-intestinal, or isolated intestinal transplants. Study-level points and caveats: Within the allografts of patients who had graft-donor T cell macrochimerism, graft-versus-host to host-versus-graft clonal ratios were high. Recipient marrow contained GvH clones, some of which appeared first in ileum or blood.

Profiled with immunoSEQ multiplex PCR; TCRdb holds only in-frame clones, not every one. Of under 100,000 clones in the sample, 92% were seen once. V was pared by 0 bases and J by 6 bases, with 9 bases of the junction left unmatched. CDR1 is LGHNA, CDR2 YSLEER, per germline. This CDR3 has 17 residues. Remarks on this clone: Its target is not known.

The input for sequencing was unstimulated CD8+ T cells sorted from spleen or lymph node cells, taken before transplant. The rearrangement joins TRBV4-3 to TRBJ1-5; 9 bases fit TRBD1. The sequence was collected from a human donor who was the organ donor for an intestinal transplant. For the CDR3, the DNA is TGCGCCAGCAGCCAAGATGGGGTGGGACAGGGTACTCAGCCCCAGCATTTT. Translation: CASSQDGVGQGTQPQHF.